The rows below give T cell receptor beta chains drawn from one sample of a study of beta chain features in type 1 diabetes. The assay was immunoSEQ multiplex PCR, and TCRdb's table has in-frame clones only and misses some. Of under 400,000 clones in the sample, roughly 13% were seen once. The specimen was naive CD4+ T cells from blood. The receptors come from a man younger than 30 in good health. The conserved cysteine and the conserved F or W are not part of the CDR3 here. Expanded clones are given a class, and other clones once, few, many or no size at all.

>TRBV4-3|few|TRBJ1-4
ASSPEGARGTGDEKLF
>TRBV5-1|.|TRBJ1-4
ASSLDRVPNEKLF
>TRBV14|few|TRBJ1-6
ASSQNSGRSPLH
>TRBV30|.|TRBJ2-4
AARGPAKNIQY
>TRBV6-5|few|TRBJ1-4
ASRSGPTNEKLF
>TRBV19|.|TRBJ1-5
ASNPTGGSNQPQH
>TRBV23-1|few|TRBJ2-2
ASSQSYFSGEELF
>TRBV7-6|.|TRBJ2-2
ASSLLPGDEELF
>TRBV2|few|TRBJ2-6
ASSQTGTAVSGANVLT
>TRBV5-4|.|TRBJ2-3
ASSLADSQY
>TRBV5-1|few|TRBJ2-7
ASSPDRGKIYEQY
>TRBV19|few|TRBJ2-7
ASSSPSDRNSYEQY
>TRBV7-9|few|TRBJ2-7
ASSFDSSYEQY
>TRBV7-9|.|TRBJ1-2
ASSPGQGVDGYT
>TRBV6-5|.|TRBJ1-1
ASRSTDTEAF
>TRBV18|.|TRBJ2-3
ASSPGRWESTDTQY
>TRBV30|few|TRBJ1-1
AWSVHWGESTEAF
>TRBV4-1|.|TRBJ2-6
ASSRGLAGVGANVLT
>TRBV4-2|.|TRBJ2-1
ASSPGDGVYNEQF
>TRBV18|few|TRBJ2-1
ASSRDSSYNEQF
>TRBV7-3|few|TRBJ2-7
ASSPPGQQKLHEQY
>TRBV5-1|few|TRBJ2-5
ASSSNRDSWRETQY